Listed here are 8 T cell receptor beta chains from one sample, sequenced in a study of cytomegalovirus exposure and HLA in healthy donors. Vbeta (60) and Jbeta (13) primers were used in the PCR. Assay used: immunoSEQ multiplex PCR; TCRdb lists only in-frame clones, some missing. The sample has roughly 300,000 clones, more than 80% seen once. Sequencing input: PBMCs. The receptors were gathered from a man aged 35-49 years in good health and CMV-seropositive.

The chain employs TRBV7-2 and TRBJ2-2, with no clear D. The CDR3 is made up of 13 amino acids. The germline CDR1 and CDR2 sequences are SGHTA and FQGNSA. Deletions cut 0 bases from V and 5 bases from J, with 4 bases between. DNA for the CDR3: TGTGCCAGCAGCTTAGCCCCGACCGGGGAGCTGTTTTTT. Encoded protein: CASSLAPTGELFF.

This chain connects TRBV19 to TRBJ2-6; TRBD1 is a possible D gene (5 bases). The germline V and J ends were trimmed by 10 bases and 1 base, with 17 bases remaining between them. This CDR3 comprises 16 residues. Germline assignment: CDR1 LNHDA and CDR2 SQIVND (reference sequence). The CDR3 nucleotides read TGTGCCACCCCTAGTTATCCAGGGTCTGGGGCCAACGTCCTGACTTTC. This translates into CATPSYPGSGANVLTF.

This chain connects TRBV19 to TRBJ2-5; 10 nucleotides match TRBD1. V was pared by 5 bases and J by 3 bases, with 6 bases of the junction left unmatched. CDR1 LNHDA and CDR2 SQIVND come from the germline V gene (reference sequence). The CDR3 is 15 residues long. CDR3: CASSFWTGGKETQYF. The CDR3 coding sequence is TGTGCCAGTAGTTTCTGGACAGGGGGGAAAGAGACCCAGTACTTC.

V usage is TRBV2 and J usage is TRBJ2-3; D possibly corresponds to TRBD2 (5 bases). This CDR3 is built from 13 residues. Trimming left V 4 bases short and J 6 bases short, with 11 bases between. Per germline, CDR1 SNHLY and CDR2 FYNNEI. CDR3 nucleotide sequence: TGTGCCAGCAGTGCCGGCCGGGGTGATACGCAGTATTTT. It is translated as CASSAGRGDTQYF.

The chain couples TRBV5-1 to TRBJ2-5; the D gene is possibly TRBD2 (5 bases). Between the trimmed V and J ends, which lost 3 bases and 5 bases, there was a span of 14 bases. Germline V gives CDR1 SGHRS, CDR2 YFSETQ. CDR3 length: 14 residues. The CDR3 coding sequence is TGCGCCAGCAGCTCCGGACTGACTTGGGAGACCCAGTACTTC. Encoded protein: CASSSGLTWETQYF.

The genes are TRBV4-3 and TRBJ2-7, with 9 positions matching TRBD1. Germline V lookup: CDR1 LGHNA, CDR2 YSLEER. The CDR3 consists of 15 residues. Losses at the gene ends were 2 bases for V and 2 bases for J; bases not matched to a gene: 4. As DNA, the CDR3 is TGCGCCAGCAGCCAAAATGGACAGGGGACCTACGAGCAGTACTTC. Protein: CASSQNGQGTYEQYF.

The chain joins TRBV21-1 to TRBJ2-1; the table's D call of TRBD2 was not tested on the DNA. TRBV21-1 is a recognized pseudogene. The CDR3 covers 18 residues. The CDR3 nucleotides are TGTGCCAGCAGCAAAACAAAGGAGACTAGCGGGAGGGACGATGAGCAGTTCTTC. Its translation: CASSKTKETSGRDDEQFF.

The chain links TRBV27 to TRBJ2-3; TRBD2 matches at 8 bases. Trimming took 3 bases from V and 7 from J; bases not matched to a gene: 6. The germline gives CDR1 MNHEY, CDR2 SMNVEV (reference sequence). The CDR3 runs to 14 residues. The CDR3 region has the DNA TGTGCCAGCAGTTTTGGGCTAGCGGGTAATACGCAGTATTTT. Encoded protein: CASSFGLAGNTQYF.